The sequence of this TCR beta chain was determined in a study of graft-versus-host responses after intestinal transplantation. The culture paired around 200,000 irradiated violet-dye-labeled stimulators with around 200,000 CFSE-labeled responders. Data came from immunoSEQ multiplex PCR; TCRdb stores just in-frame clones and leaves some out. Here the sample spans tens of thousands of clones, roughly 33% being singletons. Germline CDR1 and CDR2: PRHDT and FYEKMQ (reference sequence). Trimming pared 5 bases from V and 7 bases from J, leaving 9 bases between. This CDR3 region has 11 residues. V usage is TRBV13 and J usage is TRBJ2-7; D perhaps matches TRBD1 (5 bases). Specimen: alloreactive CD8+ T cells from a mixed lymphocyte reaction culture, collected before intestinal transplant. Subset described: CFSE-low proliferating T cells sorted from roughly six-day pre-transplant mixed lymphocyte reaction (GvH or HvG direction). The receptor comes from a human patient who received an intestinal transplant. The CDR3, as DNA: TGTGCCAGCAGCATGGGGCTTGAGCAGTACTTC. As protein: CASSMGLEQYF.